The rows below give T cell receptor beta chains drawn from one sample of a study of blood T cell repertoires in COVID-19. Assay used: immunoSEQ multiplex PCR; TCRdb lists only in-frame clones, some missing. The sample lists more than 300,000 clones, over 90% occurring once. Sequenced material: PBMCs or T cells enriched from blood (not recorded which). These receptors were collected from a woman under 40 who had been exposed to COVID-19. Both conserved end residues are part of each CDR3. Each record gives: CDR3 DNA, CDR3 protein, V gene, D gene, clone size, J gene. The D gene is left open where the match is weak. Clone size is shown for a subset of rows, as once, few, many or a class of expanded clone.

CDR3 DNA: TGTGCCAGCAGCAATGGACTAGCGGGGGTCGAGCAGTACTTC
CDR3 protein: CASSNGLAGVEQYF
V gene: TRBV7-6
D gene: TRBD2
clone size: -
J gene: TRBJ2-7

CDR3 DNA: TGCAGCGTTGAAGATGGCCCCTACGAGCAGTACTTC
CDR3 protein: CSVEDGPYEQYF
V gene: TRBV29-1
D gene: -
clone size: -
J gene: TRBJ2-7

CDR3 DNA: TGTGCCAGCAGCTTAGCGCGGGCGGGGGGGCGTGAGACCCAGTACTTC
CDR3 protein: CASSLARAGGRETQYF
V gene: TRBV7-2
D gene: TRBD2
clone size: -
J gene: TRBJ2-5

CDR3 DNA: TGTGCCAGCAGCGTCGGGAGACAGTGGTCCGGCGAGCAGTACTTC
CDR3 protein: CASSVGRQWSGEQYF
V gene: TRBV9
D gene: -
clone size: -
J gene: TRBJ2-7

CDR3 DNA: TGTGCCAGCAGCGGCAAATTTGATACTTCCTACGAGCAGTACTTC
CDR3 protein: CASSGKFDTSYEQYF
V gene: TRBV9
D gene: -
clone size: -
J gene: TRBJ2-7

CDR3 DNA: TGTGGGCATAGGGCGACCGGGGGAGATACGCAGTATTTT
CDR3 protein: CGHRATGGDTQYF
V gene: TRBV30
D gene: -
clone size: -
J gene: TRBJ2-3

CDR3 DNA: TGTGCCAGCAGTTTATCCTCCTACACTGAAGCTTTCTTT
CDR3 protein: CASSLSSYTEAFF
V gene: TRBV12-3/TRBV12-4
D gene: -
clone size: -
J gene: TRBJ1-1

CDR3 DNA: TGTGCCACCAGGGACAGCATGAACACTGAAGCTTTCTTT
CDR3 protein: CATRDSMNTEAFF
V gene: TRBV24-1
D gene: -
clone size: -
J gene: TRBJ1-1

CDR3 DNA: TGTGCCAGCAGTTACTCCGGGTTCATTAACCTCGGCTACACCTTC
CDR3 protein: CASSYSGFINLGYTF
V gene: TRBV6-6
D gene: -
clone size: -
J gene: TRBJ1-2

CDR3 DNA: TGTGCCAGCAGCTTAGCGGGGGGGCAAGAGACCCAGTACTTC
CDR3 protein: CASSLAGGQETQYF
V gene: TRBV7-9
D gene: TRBD2
clone size: -
J gene: TRBJ2-5

CDR3 DNA: TGTGCCAGCAGTTTGTTGAGCGGGGGGGTAGATGAGCAGTTCTTC
CDR3 protein: CASSLLSGGVDEQFF
V gene: TRBV2
D gene: TRBD2
clone size: -
J gene: TRBJ2-1

CDR3 DNA: TGTGCCAGCAGCCTCCTCGGACGGGAGAACACTGAAGCTTTCTTT
CDR3 protein: CASSLLGRENTEAFF
V gene: TRBV14
D gene: -
clone size: -
J gene: TRBJ1-1

CDR3 DNA: TGCGCCAGCAGCCCGACAGGGGCGACTGGAAACACTGAAGCTTTCTTT
CDR3 protein: CASSPTGATGNTEAFF
V gene: TRBV4-1
D gene: TRBD1
clone size: -
J gene: TRBJ1-1

CDR3 DNA: TGTGCCAGTAGTATCCTGTGGGCCCAGAACACTGAAGCTTTCTTT
CDR3 protein: CASSILWAQNTEAFF
V gene: TRBV19
D gene: -
clone size: -
J gene: TRBJ1-1

CDR3 DNA: TGTGCCAGCAGCTTGAGGACTATTTACTCCTACGAGCAGTACTTC
CDR3 protein: CASSLRTIYSYEQYF
V gene: TRBV5-8
D gene: -
clone size: -
J gene: TRBJ2-7

CDR3 DNA: TGTGCCAGCAGTCGTACGACAGGGGATGGCGAAAAACTGTTTTTT
CDR3 protein: CASSRTTGDGEKLFF
V gene: TRBV6-4
D gene: TRBD1
clone size: -
J gene: TRBJ1-4

CDR3 DNA: TGTGCCAGCAGCGCATTTGAGACAGGGGGTTCATCAAGGGGTTTAAACACCGGGGAGCTGTTTTTT
CDR3 protein: CASSAFETGGSSRGLNTGELFF
V gene: TRBV7-6
D gene: TRBD1
clone size: -
J gene: TRBJ2-2

CDR3 DNA: TGTGCCAGCAGCCACAGGGTGGAGTCCGAGCAGTACTTC
CDR3 protein: CASSHRVESEQYF
V gene: TRBV3-1/TRBV3-2
D gene: -
clone size: once
J gene: TRBJ2-7

CDR3 DNA: TGTGCCAGCAGCTTTGCTCCCGGGACAGAGCCCTACGAGCAGTACTTC
CDR3 protein: CASSFAPGTEPYEQYF
V gene: TRBV5-6
D gene: TRBD1
clone size: -
J gene: TRBJ2-7

CDR3 DNA: TGTGCCAGCTCACCCGCACAGGTCCAGAACACCGGGGAGCTGTTTTTT
CDR3 protein: CASSPAQVQNTGELFF
V gene: TRBV18
D gene: -
clone size: -
J gene: TRBJ2-2

CDR3 DNA: TGTGCCAGCAGTGGACAGGTATACTCTGGAAACACCATATATTTT
CDR3 protein: CASSGQVYSGNTIYF
V gene: TRBV25-1
D gene: -
clone size: -
J gene: TRBJ1-3

CDR3 DNA: TGTGCCAGCAGCTTAGACCGGGGGGCGTGGAATGAGCAGTTCTTC
CDR3 protein: CASSLDRGAWNEQFF
V gene: TRBV7-8
D gene: -
clone size: -
J gene: TRBJ2-1

CDR3 DNA: TGTGCCAGCAGGTCTACTAGCGGGGGGGCCCACGAGCAGTACTTC
CDR3 protein: CASRSTSGGAHEQYF
V gene: TRBV11-2
D gene: TRBD2
clone size: -
J gene: TRBJ2-7

CDR3 DNA: TGCGCCAGCAGATGGGGGGCTAATGAAAAACTGTTTTTT
CDR3 protein: CASRWGANEKLFF
V gene: TRBV5-1
D gene: -
clone size: -
J gene: TRBJ1-4

CDR3 DNA: TGTGCCCGAAAGGGGGACATAGGCTCTGGGGCCAACGTCCTGACTTTC
CDR3 protein: CARKGDIGSGANVLTF
V gene: TRBV24-1
D gene: -
clone size: -
J gene: TRBJ2-6

CDR3 DNA: TGTGCCAGCTCAGGAGACAGGAATAGCAATCAGCCCCAGCATTTT
CDR3 protein: CASSGDRNSNQPQHF
V gene: TRBV18
D gene: -
clone size: -
J gene: TRBJ1-5

CDR3 DNA: TGTGCTAGTGGTTTGGCCCTAGCGACAGCAATGAACACTGAAGCTTTCTTT
CDR3 protein: CASGLALATAMNTEAFF
V gene: TRBV12-5
D gene: -
clone size: -
J gene: TRBJ1-1

CDR3 DNA: TGTGCCAGCTCACCACCCGTTGGGCCAGCCTCTGGAAACACCATATATTTT
CDR3 protein: CASSPPVGPASGNTIYF
V gene: TRBV18
D gene: -
clone size: -
J gene: TRBJ1-3

CDR3 DNA: TGTGCCAGCAGCCAAGGAATAGCGGGGGGTCCAGATACGCAGTATTTT
CDR3 protein: CASSQGIAGGPDTQYF
V gene: TRBV3-1/TRBV3-2
D gene: TRBD2
clone size: -
J gene: TRBJ2-3

CDR3 DNA: TGTGCCAGCAGCTCGGGACTAGCTCCCTACGAGCAGTACTTC
CDR3 protein: CASSSGLAPYEQYF
V gene: TRBV5-4
D gene: TRBD2
clone size: -
J gene: TRBJ2-7

CDR3 DNA: TGTGCCAGCTCACCTGATTCGGGGTCACCCCTCCACTTT
CDR3 protein: CASSPDSGSPLHF
V gene: TRBV18
D gene: -
clone size: -
J gene: TRBJ1-6

CDR3 DNA: TGTGCTAGTGGACAGGGGGGATGGGGCGGGGAGCTGTTTTTT
CDR3 protein: CASGQGGWGGELFF
V gene: TRBV12-5
D gene: TRBD1
clone size: -
J gene: TRBJ2-2

CDR3 DNA: TGTGCCTGGAGTGACCAGGGGCATGGGGCCAACGTCCTGACTTTC
CDR3 protein: CAWSDQGHGANVLTF
V gene: TRBV30
D gene: -
clone size: -
J gene: TRBJ2-6

CDR3 DNA: TGTGCCAGCAGCTCATGGCCAGCGCACTACTACTTC
CDR3 protein: CASSSWPAHYYF
V gene: TRBV7-2
D gene: -
clone size: -
J gene: TRBJ2-5

CDR3 DNA: TGTGCCAGCTCACCGGGACAGATTCTTTATGGCTACACCTTC
CDR3 protein: CASSPGQILYGYTF
V gene: TRBV18
D gene: TRBD1
clone size: -
J gene: TRBJ1-2

CDR3 DNA: TGTGCCAGCACGCTCGGCCTCCGCAGGCGTGCTGAAGCTTTCTTT
CDR3 protein: CASTLGLRRRAEAFF
V gene: TRBV11-2
D gene: -
clone size: few
J gene: TRBJ1-1

CDR3 DNA: TGCGCCAGCAGAAACAGGGGAGAGACCCAGTACTTC
CDR3 protein: CASRNRGETQYF
V gene: TRBV5-1
D gene: TRBD1
clone size: -
J gene: TRBJ2-5

CDR3 DNA: TGTGCCAGCAGCAATGGGAGACAGGGGGTTGTGAGGGAAAGCAATCAGCCCCAGCATTTT
CDR3 protein: CASSNGRQGVVRESNQPQHF
V gene: TRBV21-1
D gene: -
clone size: -
J gene: TRBJ1-5

CDR3 DNA: TGTGCCAGCAGTAGAAGGGGGACAGGGAACAATGAGCAGTTCTTC
CDR3 protein: CASSRRGTGNNEQFF
V gene: TRBV25-1
D gene: TRBD1
clone size: -
J gene: TRBJ2-1

CDR3 DNA: TGTGCCAGCTCACAGCGGGACCGCGGAAACACCATATATTTT
CDR3 protein: CASSQRDRGNTIYF
V gene: TRBV18
D gene: -
clone size: -
J gene: TRBJ1-3